This TCR beta chain was retrieved from a study of T cell responses to AZD1222 COVID-19 vaccine. Study-wide background: Researchers grouped second doses given at about 4 or about 12 weeks into one pool.

Study-level results: The study found Spike-specific TCR breadth and depth rose after two AZD1222 doses. There were mostly white British donors and more females than males, and clonal diversity was possibly underestimated. Repertoires were obtained only post-peak T cell response.

The protocol was immunoSEQ multiplex PCR, while the TCRdb copy is restricted to in-frame clones and leaves out a portion. The sample comprises about 96,000 clones, 90% of which are singletons, and approximately 25% rests with the top ten. A note on this clone: Its antigen remains unknown.

There are 13 residues in the CDR3. Germline CDR1 and CDR2: LGHDT and YNNKEL (reference sequence). V lost 0 bases, J lost 4 bases, and 5 bases lay in between. The J gene is TRBJ2-3, the V gene TRBV3-1 (or the pseudogene TRBV3-2); no definite D call. This material consisted of peripheral blood, taken on day 0 of AZD1222 vaccination. This TCR derives from an adult in good health. The CDR3 reads CASSQEGSDTQYF. The CDR3 bases are TGTGCCAGCAGCCAAGAAGGGTCAGATACGCAGTATTTT.